This T cell receptor beta chain was recorded in a study of beta chain features in type 1 diabetes. Findings and limits, study-wide: TCRB CDR3 length was moderately but significantly reduced in all four CD4+ subsets of Type 1 diabetes patients. It was among patients, rather than healthy donors, that naive, central memory and Treg TCRB repertoires appeared more similar. At VDJ recombination sites, type 1 diabetes patients had fewer insertions and more deleted nucleotides.

The CDR3 has 13 amino acids. The germline CDR1 and CDR2 sequences are MRHNA and SNTAGT. Trimming pared 7 bases from V and 1 base from J, leaving 11 bases between. Sorting based on CD45RO/CCR7/CD25/CD127/CD95/CD27 separated CD4+ naive, central memory, regulatory and stem cell-like memory cells. Each of the sorted populations had a purity greater than 95%. Regarding this clone: Its antigen is unknown.

Reverse transcription of all isolated RNA meant that expressed TCRB transcripts were sequenced. This table comes from immunoSEQ multiplex PCR, and its TCRdb copy is limited to in-frame clones, with some not included. Of roughly 150,000 clones detected, about 8.1% appear once; the ten largest clones hold 0.45% to 0.6%. The sequencing sample was made of central memory CD4+ T cells from blood. The source is a woman aged 18-29 years with type 1 diabetes. The V call is TRBV6-4, the J call TRBJ2-7; D ambiguous. This CDR3 reads CASMGHRSYEQYF. CDR3 bases: TGTGCCAGCATGGGTCACAGATCCTACGAGCAGTACTTC.